This is a list of T cell receptor beta chains from one sample in a study of beta chain features in type 1 diabetes. Sequencing was performed with immunoSEQ multiplex PCR; in TCRdb, only in-frame clones are kept and a portion is missing. The sample lists about 650,000 clones, 9.5% to 15% seen once, with more than 0.1% in the top ten. Sequencing used naive CD4+ T cells from blood. Receptors were obtained from a man aged 30 to 39 with type 1 diabetes. Both conserved end residues are part of each CDR3. A D gene is named only where the DNA matches it firmly. Clone size, where shown, is once, few, many, or a class for clones that have expanded.

cdr3_length	clone_size	v_call	d_call	j_call	cdr3_nt	cdr3_aa
16	NA	TRBV7-2	TRBD1	TRBJ2-1	TGTGCCAGCAGCCTAGCCGGGACAGGGGTATGGAATGAGCAGTTCTTC	CASSLAGTGVWNEQFF
12	few	TRBV4-3	TRBD1	TRBJ1-2	TGCGCCAGCAGCCGGACAGGGTATGGCTACACCTTC	CASSRTGYGYTF
17	NA	TRBV4-3	NA	TRBJ1-6	TGCGCCAGCAGCCTTCAAACGGCAGGGCACGATAATTCACCCCTCCACTTT	CASSLQTAGHDNSPLHF
13	few	TRBV28	NA	TRBJ1-6	TGTGCCAGTCGTCCAGGGGATGGTTCACCCCTCCACTTT	CASRPGDGSPLHF
17	few	TRBV5-6	NA	TRBJ2-3	TGTGCCAGCAGCTTGACCACGGGACACCCATCCACAGATACGCAGTATTTT	CASSLTTGHPSTDTQYF
13	NA	TRBV5-4	NA	TRBJ2-5	TGTGCCAGCAGCTTGGTGGGAACCGAGACCCAGTACTTC	CASSLVGTETQYF
16	NA	TRBV15	TRBD2	TRBJ2-1	TGTGCCACCAGCCGGATACTAGCGGGGAACTACAATGAGCAGTTCTTC	CATSRILAGNYNEQFF
14	NA	TRBV28	NA	TRBJ1-2	TGTGCCAGCGGAGCTCAGGCGATCGACTATGGCTACACCTTC	CASGAQAIDYGYTF
16	few	TRBV9	TRBD2	TRBJ2-3	TGTGCCAGCAGCGTAGATAAGCGGGGGGGCATAAATACGCAGTATTTT	CASSVDKRGGINTQYF
15	few	TRBV7-9	NA	TRBJ2-7	TGTGCCAGCAGCTTAGGGTCCCTCCCTACCTACGAGCAGTACTTC	CASSLGSLPTYEQYF
15	few	TRBV29-1	TRBD1	TRBJ2-2	TGCAGCGTAGGAGGACAGGGGGCGAACACCGGGGAGCTGTTTTTT	CSVGGQGANTGELFF
12	many	TRBV13	NA	TRBJ2-4	TGTGCCAGCAGCTCCTCGGCGTACATTCAGTACTTC	CASSSSAYIQYF
16	NA	TRBV6-6	TRBD1	TRBJ2-2	TGTGCCAGCAGTTACGATCAGGGGGCAGGCACCGGGGAGCTGTTTTTT	CASSYDQGAGTGELFF
15	NA	TRBV2	TRBD1	TRBJ1-2	TGTGCCAGCAGCCCCCTCACAGGGGTCAACTATGGCTACACCTTC	CASSPLTGVNYGYTF
12	few	TRBV7-9	NA	TRBJ1-6	TGTGCCAGCAGCATGACACCGCGGCCCCTCCACTTT	CASSMTPRPLHF
15	few	TRBV30	NA	TRBJ1-2	TGTGCCTGGAGTCTTCCTAGTGAGGGCTACTATGGCTACACCTTC	CAWSLPSEGYYGYTF
15	NA	TRBV4-2	TRBD1	TRBJ2-5	TGTGCCAGCAGCCTCACCCGGGACAGCATGGAGACCCAGTACTTC	CASSLTRDSMETQYF
14	few	TRBV11-1	TRBD1	TRBJ2-7	TGTGCCAGCAGCCACCGGACAGGTCCCTACGAGCAGTACTTC	CASSHRTGPYEQYF
14	few	TRBV5-4	NA	TRBJ1-2	TGTGCCAGCAGCTTGCTGGGACTGAACTATGGCTACACCTTC	CASSLLGLNYGYTF
14	few	TRBV7-2	NA	TRBJ2-4	TGTGCCAGCAGCTTCGGATCGCTCGGAAACATTCAGTACTTC	CASSFGSLGNIQYF
15	few	TRBV10-2	NA	TRBJ2-7	TGCGCCAGCAGTGGCCCCAAGGCCTCCCCCTACGAGCAGTACTTC	CASSGPKASPYEQYF
14	few	TRBV19	TRBD1	TRBJ1-4	TGTGCCAGTAGTGCCGGACAGGGGAGTGAAAAACTGTTTTTT	CASSAGQGSEKLFF
15	NA	TRBV27	NA	TRBJ2-1	TGTGCCAGCAGTTTATTGCTCCCAGGAATCAATGAGCAGTTCTTC	CASSLLLPGINEQFF
16	NA	TRBV9	NA	TRBJ2-5	TGTGCCAGCAGCGTAGCGGCGGGGGCCCACCAAGAGACCCAGTACTTC	CASSVAAGAHQETQYF
14	NA	TRBV5-1	TRBD1	TRBJ1-1	TGCGCCAGCAGCTTTGAGACAGGGGGCACTGAAGCTTTCTTT	CASSFETGGTEAFF
13	few	TRBV7-3	TRBD1	TRBJ1-2	TGTGCCAGCAGCCTCCAGACAGGGCTGGGCTACACCTTC	CASSLQTGLGYTF
13	NA	TRBV7-8	NA	TRBJ2-5	TGTGCCAGCAGCAAGCTGGACCAAGAGACCCAGTACTTC	CASSKLDQETQYF
14	few	TRBV7-9	TRBD2	TRBJ2-7	TGTGCCAGCACTACCTCGGGGGGTCCCTACGAGCAGTACTTC	CASTTSGGPYEQYF
13	NA	TRBV10-3	NA	TRBJ2-7	TGTGCCATCAGTGAGTCGGGCAGGGCCGAGCAGTACTTC	CAISESGRAEQYF
15	few	TRBV21-1	NA	TRBJ1-4	TGTGCCAGCAGCACCAGGACAGGGGAGAGGTGGAAACTGTTTTTT	CASSTRTGERWKLFF